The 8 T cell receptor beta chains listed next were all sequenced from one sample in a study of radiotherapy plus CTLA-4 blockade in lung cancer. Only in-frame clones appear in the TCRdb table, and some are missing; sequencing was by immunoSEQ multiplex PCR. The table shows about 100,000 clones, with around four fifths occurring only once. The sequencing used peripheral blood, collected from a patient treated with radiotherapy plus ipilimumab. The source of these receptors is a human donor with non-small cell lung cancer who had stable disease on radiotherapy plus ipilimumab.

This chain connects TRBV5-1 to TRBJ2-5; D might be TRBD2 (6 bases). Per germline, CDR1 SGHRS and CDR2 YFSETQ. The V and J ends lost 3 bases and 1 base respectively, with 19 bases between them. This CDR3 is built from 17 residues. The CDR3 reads CASSWGVVGPPQETQYF. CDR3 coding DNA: TGCGCCAGCAGCTGGGGGGTGGTTGGGCCTCCCCAAGAGACCCAGTACTTC.

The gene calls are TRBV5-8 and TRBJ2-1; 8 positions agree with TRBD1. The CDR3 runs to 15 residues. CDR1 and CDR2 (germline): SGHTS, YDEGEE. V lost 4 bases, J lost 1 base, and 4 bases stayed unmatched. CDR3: CASSAGQGSYNEQFF. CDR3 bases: TGTGCCAGCAGCGCCGGACAGGGTTCCTACAATGAGCAGTTCTTC.

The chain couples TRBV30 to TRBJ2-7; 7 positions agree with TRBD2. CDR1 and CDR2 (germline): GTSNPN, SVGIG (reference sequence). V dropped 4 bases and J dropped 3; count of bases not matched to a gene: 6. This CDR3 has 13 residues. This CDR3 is CAWTAGALYEQYF. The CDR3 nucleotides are TGTGCCTGGACCGCGGGAGCACTCTACGAGCAGTACTTC.

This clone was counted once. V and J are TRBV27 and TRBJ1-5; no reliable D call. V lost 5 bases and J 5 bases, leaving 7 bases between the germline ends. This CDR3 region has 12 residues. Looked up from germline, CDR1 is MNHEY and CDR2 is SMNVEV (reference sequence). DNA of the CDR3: TGTGCCAGCAGTCACGTGGATCAGCCCCAGCATTTT. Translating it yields CASSHVDQPQHF.

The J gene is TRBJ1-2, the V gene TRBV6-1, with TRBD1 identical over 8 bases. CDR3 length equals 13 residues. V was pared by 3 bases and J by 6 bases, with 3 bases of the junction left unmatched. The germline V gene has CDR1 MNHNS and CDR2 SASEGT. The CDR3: CASSEYRGNGYTF. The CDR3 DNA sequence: TGTGCCAGCAGTGAGTACAGGGGGAATGGCTACACCTTC.

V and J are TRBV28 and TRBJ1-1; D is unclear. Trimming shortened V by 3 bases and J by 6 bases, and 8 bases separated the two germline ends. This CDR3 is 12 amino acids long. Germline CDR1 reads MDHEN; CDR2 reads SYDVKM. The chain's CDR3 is CASSFSWAEAFF. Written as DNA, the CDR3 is TGTGCCAGCAGTTTTTCCTGGGCTGAAGCTTTCTTT.

The CDR3 region has the DNA TGTGCCAGCAGCCGGGGACAGGGAAGACCCCTCCACTTT. Amino acid sequence: CASSRGQGRPLHF. This rearrangement joins TRBV7-3 to TRBJ1-6; 9 bases are a match to TRBD1. V dropped 5 bases and J dropped 12; count of bases not matched to a gene: 5. Germline CDR1 and CDR2: SGHTA and FQGTGA. The CDR3 extends over 13 amino acids.

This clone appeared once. Here the CDR3 reads CASSYIAGDTHEQYF. CDR3 DNA sequence: TGTGCCAGCAGTTACATCGCGGGGGACACCCACGAGCAGTACTTC. V and J are TRBV6-6 and TRBJ2-7, with TRBD2 as a possible D gene (7 bases). Trimming removed 2 bases from V and 5 bases from J, with 16 bases in between. The CDR3 runs 15 residues. The germline CDR1 and CDR2 sequences are MNHNY and SVGAGI (reference sequence).